This record concerns one T cell receptor beta chain sequence. The target antigen is unknown. This specimen comes from a study of glioma-infiltrating T cells. CDR3 size: 16 residues. V gave up 0 bases and J gave up 9 bases, with 18 bases separating them. The germline V gene has CDR1 MGHDK and CDR2 SYGVNS. The iRepertoire nested amplicon-rescue multiplex PCR amplified TCR alpha and beta CDR3s from RNA. Input was roughly 100-450 ng of tissue mRNA or PBMC total RNA. In TCRdb, the multiplex PCR reads were re-called with MiXCR into one record per CDR3 protein. The sample gives about 140,000 distinct CDR3 sequences, around 40% of which show up once; roughly a fifth is in the top ten. Study-wide findings and caveats: Only very few CDR3 sequences appeared in both tissue and blood. Gliomas, especially low-grade, showed above-expected tissue-blood divergence; non-neoplastic patients showed below.

The TCR originated in a human donor with low-grade glioma or glioblastoma, undergoing nonglioma brain surgery, or in good health (not recorded which). Sequenced sample: glioma tissue, nonneoplastic brain tissue, or PBMCs (not recorded which). The J gene is TRBJ1-3, the V gene TRBV25-1; unclear D gene. The CDR3 bases are TGTGCCAGCAGTGAATACAGGACCCGCTCGGGGAGCACCATATATTTT. Protein product: CASSEYRTRSGSTIYF. The variable domain in full, with the rest retrieved from reference TRBV25-1 and TRBJ1-3, is EADIYQTPRYLVIGTGKKITLECSQTMGHDKMYWYQQDPGMELHLIHYSYGVNSTEKGDLSSESTVSRIRTEHFPLTLESARPSHTSQYLCASSEYRTRSGSTIYFGEGSWLTVV.